This T cell receptor beta chain was recorded in a study of cytomegalovirus exposure and HLA in healthy donors. Study-level points and caveats: The investigators catalogued 180 or so TCR beta chains as cytomegalovirus-associated.

The PCR employed 60 Vbeta primers together with 13 Jbeta primers. Sequencing used immunoSEQ multiplex PCR; TCRdb keeps in-frame clones, though not all of them. This sample has around 53,000 clones, with approximately 70% found just once. To note about this clone: The antigen is not known.

The CDR3 totals 13 residues. The germline V gene has CDR1 SQVTM and CDR2 ANQGSEA. Trimming cost V 5 bases and J 5 bases; bases outside gene matches: 8. J is TRBJ2-7 and V is TRBV29-1; 8 nucleotides line up with TRBD1. This sequence originates from a man aged 18 to 30 in good health and CMV-seronegative. Sequencing was performed on PBMCs. The CDR3: CSVLQAQGDEQYF. The CDR3, as DNA: TGCAGCGTTTTACAGGCACAGGGGGACGAGCAGTACTTC.